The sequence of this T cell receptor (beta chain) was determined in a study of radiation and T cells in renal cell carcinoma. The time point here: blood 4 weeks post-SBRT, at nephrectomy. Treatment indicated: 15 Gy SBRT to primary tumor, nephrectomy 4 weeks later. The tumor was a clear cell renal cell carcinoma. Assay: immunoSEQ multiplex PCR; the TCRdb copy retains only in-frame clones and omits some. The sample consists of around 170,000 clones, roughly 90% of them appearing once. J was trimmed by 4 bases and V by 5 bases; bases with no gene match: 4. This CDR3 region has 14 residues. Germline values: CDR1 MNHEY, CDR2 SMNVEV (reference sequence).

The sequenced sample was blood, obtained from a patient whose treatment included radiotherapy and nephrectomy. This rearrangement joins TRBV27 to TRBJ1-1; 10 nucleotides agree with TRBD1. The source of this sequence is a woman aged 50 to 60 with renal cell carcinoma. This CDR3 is CASSLDRGLTEAFF. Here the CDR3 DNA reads TGTGCCAGCAGTCTAGACAGGGGGCTCACTGAAGCTTTCTTT.